The clone carrying this TCR beta chain has more than one count but fewer than ten. The antigen is undetermined. The source of the sample is a study of blood T cells in healthy people across ages. This CDR3 is built from 16 residues. The germline gives CDR1 MNHNY, CDR2 SVGAGI (reference sequence). The germline V and J ends were trimmed by 0 bases and 2 bases, with 12 bases remaining between them. Study-wide points: Diversity of TCR beta per million T cells declined in a roughly linear way with age. The unknown donor CMV status may have confounded expanded clonotype changes.

It was with a sample-barcoded 5' primer and a J-beta primer mix that a second PCR of roughly 7 to 12 cycles was run. One entry per CDR3 protein, called by TCRdb with MiXCR from the 5' RACE reads. The repertoire has about 1.1 million distinct CDR3 sequences, less than 45% of them found once; the top ten carry roughly 13%. The sequence derives from a man younger than 35 in good health. Sample: blood. The rearrangement uses TRBV6-6 and TRBJ2-3; the D is unclear. The CDR3 bases are TGTGCCAGCAGTTACTCCGGCCAAACCCACACAGATACGCAGTATTTT. The encoded protein is CASSYSGQTHTDTQYF.